Included here is one T cell receptor beta chain sequence, with context. Study processing details: Researchers report that nucleated cell counts were estimated from reference gene primer amplification. Repertoires were generated with immunoSEQ multiplex PCR, while TCRdb's copy carries only in-frame clones and drops some. The V and J calls and clone size are taken from that table; D and trimming were inferred from the DNA. In the table there are about 230,000 clones, about 91% of which are singletons. The CDR3 is made up of 13 amino acids. Between the trimmed V and J ends, which lost 1 base and 11 bases, there was a span of 12 bases. Germline CDR1 SGHTA, CDR2 FQGNSA. This sample stems from a study of blood T cell repertoires in COVID-19. In the study overall: Donors in the United States, Italy and Spain gave samples during acute or convalescent COVID-19. PBMCs, B-cell-depleted T cells, or T cells provided the cDNA or gDNA that made up the material.

Donors were grouped by their self-reported clinical history. Sequencing was done on a sample of PBMCs or T cells enriched from blood (not recorded which). The receptor was derived from a woman between 40 and 50 years old with acute COVID-19. This chain uses TRBV7-2 with TRBJ1-3; D not resolved. CDR3 sequence (DNA): TGTGCCAGCAGCTTAGTGTGGCAGAGCGCCATATATTTT. It is translated as CASSLVWQSAIYF.